A selection of T cell receptor beta chains follows, all from one sample in a study of blood T cell repertoires in COVID-19. Sequenced by immunoSEQ multiplex PCR; TCRdb stores in-frame clones only, minus some. The repertoire holds approximately 170,000 clones, with more than 60% as singletons. The sample comprised peripheral blood. These TCRs come from a woman between 50 and 59 years old with acute or convalescent COVID-19. CDR3s include the opening cysteine and the closing phenylalanine or tryptophan. The order of the fields is V gene, J gene, clone size, D gene, CDR3 protein, CDR3 DNA. D genes are given only for firm matches. Size is stated for part of the rows, as once, few or many counts, or as a class when the clone is expanded.

V gene: TRBV28
J gene: TRBJ2-1
clone size: NA
D gene: TRBD2
CDR3 protein: CASQNDKAGGFYNEQFF
CDR3 DNA: TGTGCCAGCCAGAATGACAAAGCGGGAGGCTTCTACAATGAGCAGTTCTTC

V gene: TRBV5-1
J gene: TRBJ1-2
clone size: NA
D gene: TRBD1
CDR3 protein: CASSPARQGGYTF
CDR3 DNA: TGCGCCAGCAGCCCGGCGCGACAGGGGGGCTACACCTTC

V gene: TRBV28
J gene: TRBJ1-2
clone size: NA
D gene: NA
CDR3 protein: CASSFRGGTNYGYTF
CDR3 DNA: TGTGCCAGCAGTTTCCGGGGGGGCACTAACTATGGCTACACCTTC

V gene: TRBV4-3
J gene: TRBJ2-5
clone size: NA
D gene: TRBD2
CDR3 protein: CASSQGASGRGLETQYF
CDR3 DNA: TGCGCCAGCAGCCAAGGTGCTAGCGGGAGGGGTTTGGAGACCCAGTACTTC

V gene: TRBV18
J gene: TRBJ1-5
clone size: NA
D gene: TRBD1
CDR3 protein: CASSRQGGGDQPQHF
CDR3 DNA: TGTGCCAGCTCAAGACAGGGAGGTGGGGATCAGCCCCAGCATTTT

V gene: TRBV7-2
J gene: TRBJ1-1
clone size: NA
D gene: TRBD1
CDR3 protein: CASSQQGALNTEAFF
CDR3 DNA: TGTGCCAGCAGCCAACAGGGGGCTCTGAACACTGAAGCTTTCTTT

V gene: TRBV13
J gene: TRBJ2-7
clone size: NA
D gene: TRBD1
CDR3 protein: CASSFRQGDEQYF
CDR3 DNA: TGTGCCAGCAGCTTTAGACAGGGAGACGAGCAGTACTTC

V gene: TRBV28
J gene: TRBJ1-5
clone size: NA
D gene: NA
CDR3 protein: CASQGYRGNQPQHF
CDR3 DNA: TGTGCCTCTCAAGGGTACAGGGGCAATCAGCCCCAGCATTTT

V gene: TRBV7-2
J gene: TRBJ2-1
clone size: NA
D gene: TRBD2
CDR3 protein: CASSSPGTSGWHEQFF
CDR3 DNA: TGTGCCAGCAGCTCCCCTGGGACTAGCGGGTGGCATGAGCAGTTCTTC

V gene: TRBV18
J gene: TRBJ1-2
clone size: NA
D gene: NA
CDR3 protein: CASSPSPQTGGIYGYTF
CDR3 DNA: TGTGCCAGCTCACCATCCCCCCAGACAGGAGGCATCTATGGCTACACCTTC

V gene: TRBV5-1
J gene: TRBJ2-5
clone size: NA
D gene: NA
CDR3 protein: CASNSQGQETQYF
CDR3 DNA: TGCGCCAGCAATTCTCAGGGTCAAGAGACCCAGTACTTC

V gene: TRBV24-1
J gene: TRBJ2-3
clone size: NA
D gene: NA
CDR3 protein: CATSDWSLSTDTQYF
CDR3 DNA: TGTGCCACCAGTGATTGGAGCCTTAGCACAGATACGCAGTATTTT

V gene: TRBV9
J gene: TRBJ2-1
clone size: NA
D gene: NA
CDR3 protein: CASSVVGSGTYNEQFF
CDR3 DNA: TGTGCCAGCAGCGTAGTGGGTAGCGGCACCTACAATGAGCAGTTCTTC

V gene: TRBV28
J gene: TRBJ2-3
clone size: NA
D gene: TRBD2
CDR3 protein: CASSGTSGRSDTQYF
CDR3 DNA: TGTGCCAGCAGCGGAACTAGCGGGAGATCAGATACGCAGTATTTT

V gene: TRBV6-5
J gene: TRBJ1-5
clone size: few
D gene: NA
CDR3 protein: CASSPGYYSNQPQHF
CDR3 DNA: TGTGCCAGCAGTCCAGGGTACTATAGCAATCAGCCCCAGCATTTT

V gene: TRBV19
J gene: TRBJ2-7
clone size: NA
D gene: TRBD2
CDR3 protein: CASSIQSGGDEQYF
CDR3 DNA: TGTGCCAGTAGTATTCAATCTGGGGGGGACGAGCAGTACTTC

V gene: TRBV27
J gene: TRBJ1-2
clone size: NA
D gene: NA
CDR3 protein: CASSLGGHGYTF
CDR3 DNA: TGTGCCAGCAGTTTAGGAGGGCATGGCTACACCTTC

V gene: TRBV7-2
J gene: TRBJ2-3
clone size: NA
D gene: NA
CDR3 protein: CASSLEPGDTQYF
CDR3 DNA: TGTGCCAGCAGCTTAGAACCGGGAGATACGCAGTATTTT

V gene: TRBV5-4
J gene: TRBJ1-4
clone size: NA
D gene: NA
CDR3 protein: CASSSGLGQRPIF
CDR3 DNA: TGTGCCAGCAGCTCCGGATTAGGACAGCGGCCGATTTTT

V gene: TRBV6-5
J gene: TRBJ1-2
clone size: NA
D gene: TRBD1
CDR3 protein: CASSYSNRGTGYTF
CDR3 DNA: TGTGCCAGCAGTTACTCGAACAGGGGGACTGGCTACACCTTC

V gene: TRBV9
J gene: TRBJ2-7
clone size: NA
D gene: NA
CDR3 protein: CASSGSRGSYEQYF
CDR3 DNA: TGTGCCAGCAGCGGCTCCAGGGGTTCCTACGAGCAGTACTTC

V gene: TRBV7-2
J gene: TRBJ2-7
clone size: NA
D gene: TRBD1
CDR3 protein: CASSSGQPPYEQYF
CDR3 DNA: TGTGCCAGCAGCTCGGGACAGCCACCCTACGAGCAGTACTTC

V gene: TRBV2
J gene: TRBJ2-7
clone size: NA
D gene: NA
CDR3 protein: CASSPIYEQYF
CDR3 DNA: TGTGCCAGCAGTCCAATCTACGAGCAGTACTTC

V gene: TRBV12-5
J gene: TRBJ1-1
clone size: NA
D gene: NA
CDR3 protein: CASGLLPKNGEAFF
CDR3 DNA: TGTGCTAGTGGTTTGCTTCCCAAGAACGGTGAAGCTTTCTTT

V gene: TRBV27
J gene: TRBJ1-3
clone size: NA
D gene: NA
CDR3 protein: CASSLDSGPGNTIYF
CDR3 DNA: TGTGCCAGCAGTCTGGACAGTGGACCTGGAAACACCATATATTTT

V gene: TRBV6-2/TRBV6-3
J gene: TRBJ1-4
clone size: NA
D gene: TRBD1
CDR3 protein: CASSYYGTGDEKLFF
CDR3 DNA: TGTGCCAGCAGTTACTACGGGACAGGGGACGAAAAACTGTTTTTT

V gene: TRBV29-1
J gene: TRBJ1-1
clone size: NA
D gene: NA
CDR3 protein: CSVLGRTNTEAFF
CDR3 DNA: TGCAGCGTACTTGGACGGACAAACACTGAAGCTTTCTTT

V gene: TRBV6-5
J gene: TRBJ2-2
clone size: NA
D gene: TRBD1
CDR3 protein: CASSYGTDTGELFF
CDR3 DNA: TGTGCCAGCAGTTACGGGACAGACACCGGGGAGCTGTTTTTT

V gene: TRBV20-1
J gene: TRBJ2-2
clone size: NA
D gene: NA
CDR3 protein: CSASLTNTGELFF
CDR3 DNA: TGCAGTGCCAGTCTTACGAACACCGGGGAGCTGTTTTTT

V gene: TRBV7-2
J gene: TRBJ2-3
clone size: NA
D gene: TRBD1
CDR3 protein: CASSLTGFNTDTQYF
CDR3 DNA: TGTGCCAGCAGCCTGACAGGGTTTAACACAGATACGCAGTATTTT

V gene: TRBV5-1
J gene: TRBJ2-7
clone size: NA
D gene: NA
CDR3 protein: CASSFGGGSYYEQYF
CDR3 DNA: TGCGCCAGCAGCTTCGGAGGCGGGTCCTACTACGAGCAGTACTTC

V gene: TRBV7-8
J gene: TRBJ1-5
clone size: NA
D gene: NA
CDR3 protein: CASSPSGINQPQHF
CDR3 DNA: TGTGCCAGCAGCCCTTCAGGGATCAATCAGCCCCAGCATTTT

V gene: TRBV4-3
J gene: TRBJ2-3
clone size: NA
D gene: TRBD2
CDR3 protein: CASSLAGGEDTQYF
CDR3 DNA: TGCGCCAGCAGCCTAGCGGGAGGAGAAGATACGCAGTATTTT

V gene: TRBV29-1
J gene: TRBJ2-2
clone size: NA
D gene: TRBD1
CDR3 protein: CSVMRTGGKPGELFF
CDR3 DNA: TGCAGCGTGATGCGGACAGGGGGTAAACCCGGGGAGCTGTTTTTT

V gene: TRBV5-1
J gene: TRBJ2-7
clone size: NA
D gene: NA
CDR3 protein: CASSPQGTWTYEQYF
CDR3 DNA: TGCGCCAGCAGCCCACAGGGTACTTGGACCTACGAGCAGTACTTC

V gene: TRBV7-2
J gene: TRBJ2-7
clone size: NA
D gene: TRBD2
CDR3 protein: CASSLTSGNSYEQYF
CDR3 DNA: TGTGCCAGCAGCTTAACTAGCGGAAATTCCTACGAGCAGTACTTC

V gene: TRBV19
J gene: TRBJ1-3
clone size: NA
D gene: TRBD1
CDR3 protein: CASTLDRQPGNTIYF
CDR3 DNA: TGTGCCAGTACCTTGGACAGGCAGCCAGGAAACACCATATATTTT

V gene: TRBV6-5
J gene: TRBJ2-3
clone size: NA
D gene: NA
CDR3 protein: CASRPPGRTDTQYF
CDR3 DNA: TGTGCCAGCAGACCGCCAGGGCGCACAGATACGCAGTATTTT

V gene: TRBV28
J gene: TRBJ2-3
clone size: NA
D gene: NA
CDR3 protein: CASSLGLERRSDTQYF
CDR3 DNA: TGTGCCAGCAGTTTAGGGCTAGAGAGGAGGTCCGATACGCAGTATTTT

V gene: TRBV29-1
J gene: TRBJ2-1
clone size: NA
D gene: NA
CDR3 protein: CSARRPESSYNEQFF
CDR3 DNA: TGCAGCGCAAGGAGACCAGAAAGCTCCTACAATGAGCAGTTCTTC

V gene: TRBV7-6
J gene: TRBJ1-1
clone size: NA
D gene: NA
CDR3 protein: CASSPAEGRTEAFF
CDR3 DNA: TGTGCCAGCAGCCCCGCGGAGGGGCGGACTGAAGCTTTCTTT

V gene: TRBV18
J gene: TRBJ1-2
clone size: NA
D gene: TRBD1
CDR3 protein: CASSPPVDRALYGYTF
CDR3 DNA: TGTGCCAGCTCACCACCGGTGGACAGGGCCCTCTATGGCTACACCTTC

V gene: TRBV24-1
J gene: TRBJ2-3
clone size: NA
D gene: TRBD2
CDR3 protein: CATSDLSGGITDTQYF
CDR3 DNA: TGTGCCACCAGTGATCTTAGCGGGGGAATCACAGATACGCAGTATTTT

V gene: TRBV20-1
J gene: TRBJ2-7
clone size: NA
D gene: NA
CDR3 protein: CSVRPFDEQYF
CDR3 DNA: TGCAGTGTGCGCCCGTTCGACGAGCAGTACTTC

V gene: TRBV5-1
J gene: TRBJ1-1
clone size: few
D gene: NA
CDR3 protein: CASSFRGTEAFF
CDR3 DNA: TGCGCCAGCAGCTTCCGGGGGACTGAAGCTTTCTTT

V gene: TRBV18
J gene: TRBJ1-5
clone size: NA
D gene: NA
CDR3 protein: CASSQDRAGQPQHF
CDR3 DNA: TGTGCCAGCTCCCAAGACAGAGCGGGTCAGCCCCAGCATTTT

V gene: TRBV27
J gene: TRBJ2-7
clone size: NA
D gene: TRBD1
CDR3 protein: CASSSDGGQTYEQYF
CDR3 DNA: TGTGCCAGCAGCTCCGATGGGGGACAGACCTACGAGCAGTACTTC